The clone carrying this T cell receptor (beta chain) was counted only a few times. The antigen remains unidentified. Amplification yielded TCR beta CDR3 regions, with RNA transcripts as the source. During a first-round RT-PCR of the TCR CDR3, the HTBI primer set was used. MiXCR, run by TCRdb on the multiplex PCR reads, gives a single entry per CDR3 protein. The table shows 410,000 or so distinct CDR3 sequences, with roughly 15% occurring only once. V lost 4 bases, J lost 4 bases, and 23 bases lay in between. Looked up from germline, CDR1 is LNHDA and CDR2 is SQIVND (reference sequence). The CDR3 contains 19 residues. The data originate from a study of T cells in Graves' hyperthyroidism and ophthalmopathy. Across the study: Upon initial diagnosis and before any treatment, peripheral blood was collected.

The study excluded patients with uncontrolled infection, other autoimmune disease, pregnancy or lactation. Overall study results and limits: Expanded thyroid clonotypes (above 0.001) were mostly also found in blood.

The receptor's source is a man aged 18-30 years with Graves' ophthalmopathy. The specimen sequenced was blood. V and J are TRBV19 and TRBJ1-6, with D possibly being TRBD1 (5 bases). The DNA of the CDR3 is TGTGCCAGTAGTAAAGGTTTACGGCTCGGGACCACTTATAATTCACCCCTCCACTTT. Protein: CASSKGLRLGTTYNSPLHF.